This record covers a single TCR beta chain. Its antigen remains unknown. A much larger clone lies a single base off, so this may be a read error. This entry is derived from a study of breast tumors, draining lymph nodes, adjacent tissues. Findings and caveats of the study: Most tumor T cells seemingly derive from lymph node, then expand in tumor. Tumor and nontumor repertoires were significantly more similar in luminal-like than in basal-like breast cancer. The lymph node origin of tumor T cells was framed as consistent with a hypothesis, not demonstrated. Tumors had less TCR diversity than lymph nodes, more than nontumor tissue.

CDR1 and CDR2 from the germline V gene are SGHAT and FQNNGV. The V gene lost 1 base and the J gene lost 0 bases, with 10 bases spanning the gap. This CDR3 is 15 amino acids long. MiXCR, applied by TCRdb to the multiplex PCR reads, yields one record per CDR3 protein. The data show around 170,000 distinct CDR3 sequences, with roughly a third seen just once and roughly 4.5% held by the top ten. The lymph nodes were axillary draining lymph nodes from breast cancer patients. Sequenced input: axillary lymph node tissue. This sequence joins TRBV11-2 and TRBJ2-7; D gene unclear. This TCR derives from a female donor with breast cancer. Some clones in this sample may be carry-over from other donors' samples. CDR3 in DNA: TGTGCCAGCAGCTTAGGTTCTTGGACCTCCTACGAGCAGTACTTC. Amino acid sequence: CASSLGSWTSYEQYF. The whole variable domain, remainder taken from reference TRBV11-2 and TRBJ2-7, is EAGVAQSPRYKIIEKRQSVAFWCNPISGHATLYWYQQILGQGPKLLIQFQNNGVVDDSQLPKDRFSAERLKGVDSTLKIQPAKLEDSAVYLCASSLGSWTSYEQYFGPGTRLTVT.